These 10 T cell receptor beta chains came from one sample sequenced in a study of cytomegalovirus exposure and HLA in healthy donors. Both 60 Vbeta primers and 13 Jbeta primers went into the PCR. Some clones are missing from TCRdb's copy, which holds only in-frame ones; the method was immunoSEQ multiplex PCR. The sample contains around 300,000 clones, around two thirds of which appear only once. The sequenced sample was PBMCs. The source of these receptors is a female donor in good health and CMV-seronegative.

This sequence joins TRBV6-1 and TRBJ2-2; D gene unclear. CDR3 size: 13 residues. V lost 4 bases to trimming and J lost 9 bases, with 12 bases between them. CDR1 is MNHNS, CDR2 SASEGT, per germline. The CDR3 reads CASSAPSARELFF. CDR3 nucleotide sequence: TGTGCCAGCAGTGCCCCGAGTGCCAGGGAGCTGTTTTTT.

The V call is TRBV2, the J call TRBJ2-7; D not resolved. This CDR3 is 13 amino acids long. V shed 3 bases and J shed 7 bases, with 13 bases lying between them. Germline V gene lookup returns CDR1 SNHLY and CDR2 FYNNEI. The CDR3 DNA sequence: TGTGCCAGCAGTGAGAGTAAGGCAGGTGAGCAGTACTTC. It codes for CASSESKAGEQYF.

The chain combines TRBV30 with TRBJ2-7; TRBD2 is a possible D gene (6 bases). The CDR3 runs 14 residues. Germline CDR1 and CDR2: GTSNPN and SVGIG (reference sequence). V was cut by 2 bases and J by 3 bases, with 14 bases left in between. CDR3 nucleotide sequence: TGTGCCTGGAGTCAGGGAGCGGGTATCTACGAGCAGTACTTC. It codes for CAWSQGAGIYEQYF.

The chain uses TRBV4-1 and TRBJ1-4; D gene uncertain. CDR1 and CDR2 from the germline V gene are MGHRA and YSYEKL. This CDR3 is 16 amino acids long. The V and J ends lost 0 bases and 8 bases respectively, with 16 bases between them. The CDR3 DNA is TGCGCCAGCAGCCAAGAACTAGTCGAGCGAGGAGAAAAACTGTTTTTT. Its protein is CASSQELVERGEKLFF.

This clone has more than one count but fewer than ten. The chain combines TRBV27 with TRBJ1-5; tentatively, D is TRBD1 (6 bases). The germline gives CDR1 MNHEY, CDR2 SMNVEV (reference sequence). The CDR3 sequence is 14 residues long. V gave up 10 bases and J gave up 6 bases, with 19 bases separating them. The CDR3 DNA is TGTGCCACCAGACCCGGGACAAGTTCTCAGCCCCAGCATTTT. As protein: CATRPGTSSQPQHF.

The CDR3, as DNA: TGTGCCAGCACTGGTCAGGGAAGCACCGGGGAGCTGTTTTTT. It translates to CASTGQGSTGELFF. J is TRBJ2-2 and V is TRBV25-1, with D perhaps matching TRBD1 (5 bases). Trimming left V 7 bases short and J 4 bases short, with 13 bases between. Germline V lookup: CDR1 MGHDK, CDR2 SYGVNS. CDR3 length: 14 amino acids.

Here the CDR3 DNA reads TGCGCCAGCAGTGAGTCCCCAGGGAAGGGAAGCTCCTACAATGAGCAGTTCTTC. This gives the protein CASSESPGKGSSYNEQFF. This chain uses TRBV10-1 with TRBJ2-1; tentative D call: TRBD1 (5 bases). The CDR3 length is 18 residues. V was shortened by 0 bases and J by 0 bases, with 15 bases between the two germline ends. In germline, CDR1 is WNHNN, CDR2 SYGVQD (reference sequence).

The chain uses TRBV9 and TRBJ2-1; TRBD1 or TRBD2 may be the D gene (5 bases each). Per the germline V gene, CDR1 is SGDLS and CDR2 is YYNGEE. The CDR3 runs 16 residues. V gave up 7 bases and J gave up 0 bases, with 17 bases separating them. For the CDR3, the DNA is TGTGCCAGCGGCATAGGGGAGCGGACCTCCTACAATGAGCAGTTCTTC. Its protein product is CASGIGERTSYNEQFF.

This clone was picked up a small number of times. The V and J genes are TRBV28 and TRBJ1-2; possibly TRBD1 for D (5 bases). The ends were cut back, 5 bases at V and 5 bases at J, with 15 bases in the middle. CDR1 is MDHEN, CDR2 SYDVKM, per germline. CDR3 length: 14 residues. The CDR3 region is CASSIRTAGYGYTF. As DNA, the CDR3 is TGTGCCAGCAGTATAAGGACCGCAGGGTATGGCTACACCTTC.

The chain is built from TRBV28 and TRBJ2-3; weak D call: TRBD1 (5 bases). The V end lost 1 base, the J end lost 1 base, and 9 bases lay between the germline ends. This CDR3 is 15 amino acids long. Germline assignment: CDR1 MDHEN and CDR2 SYDVKM. Here the CDR3 DNA reads TGTGCCAGCAGTTTATCCTTACAGGGCACAGATACGCAGTATTTT. It is translated as CASSLSLQGTDTQYF.